This T cell receptor (beta chain) was observed in a study of glioma-infiltrating T cells after dendritic cell vaccination. Study results and caveats: The cohort had few patients with full blood and tumor sets. Survival was not directly related to TCR clonality in these patients.

This CDR3 contains 15 residues. Germline-derived CDR1 and CDR2 are MNHNS and SASEGT. Trimming cost V 5 bases and J 2 bases; bases outside gene matches: 8. Details on this clone: The antigen is undetermined.

This table comes from immunoSEQ multiplex PCR, and its TCRdb copy is limited to in-frame clones, with some not included. The data show about 9,200 clones, about four fifths seen once. The sample's time point: after dendritic cell vaccination, including at tumor progression/relapse. No glioblastoma patient carried an isocitrate dehydrogenase mutation. Sequencing used blood, obtained after dendritic cell vaccination. The chain combines TRBV6-1 with TRBJ2-7; 8 nucleotides line up with TRBD1. This TCR was recovered from a human donor with glioblastoma. Here the CDR3 DNA reads TGTGCCAGCAGTCCCCGGGACAGGACAACCTACGAGCAGTACTTC. It codes for CASSPRDRTTYEQYF.